This T cell receptor beta chain was sequenced during a study of cytomegalovirus exposure and HLA in healthy donors. Looked up from germline, CDR1 is SGDLS and CDR2 is YYNGEE. The ends lost 0 bases at V and 7 bases at J; junction bases unmatched: 10. This CDR3 comprises 17 residues. Clones were sequenced by immunoSEQ multiplex PCR, and TCRdb holds only the in-frame ones, with some missing. The sample lists about 65,000 clones, about 91% occurring once. The chain couples TRBV9 to TRBJ1-5; 10 bases match TRBD1. Sequencing was done on a sample of PBMCs. The clonotype was recovered from a woman between 18 and 29 years old in good health and CMV-seronegative. The CDR3, as DNA: TGTGCCAGCAGCGTAGGAGTTGGGACAGGGGTGGAACAGCCCCAGCATTTT. Translated: CASSVGVGTGVEQPQHF.